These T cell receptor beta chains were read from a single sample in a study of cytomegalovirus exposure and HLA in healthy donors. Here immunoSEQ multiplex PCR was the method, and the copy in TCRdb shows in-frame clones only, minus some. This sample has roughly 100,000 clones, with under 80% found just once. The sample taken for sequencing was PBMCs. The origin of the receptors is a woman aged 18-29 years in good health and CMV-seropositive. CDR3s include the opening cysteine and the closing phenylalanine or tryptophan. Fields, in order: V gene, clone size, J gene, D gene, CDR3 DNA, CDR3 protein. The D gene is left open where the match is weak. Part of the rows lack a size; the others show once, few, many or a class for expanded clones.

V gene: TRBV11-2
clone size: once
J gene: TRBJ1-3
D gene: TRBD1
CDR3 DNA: TGTGCCAGCAGTCGGGCAGGGGGCGCGAATGGAAACACCATATATTTT
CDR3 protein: CASSRAGGANGNTIYF

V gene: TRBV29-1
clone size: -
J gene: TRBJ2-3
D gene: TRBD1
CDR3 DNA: TGCAGCGTTGCCAGACAGGGTGTAACAGATACGCAGTATTTT
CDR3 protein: CSVARQGVTDTQYF

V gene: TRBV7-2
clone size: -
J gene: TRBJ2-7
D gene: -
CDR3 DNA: TGTGCCAGCAGCTTTCAACAGGGCGTCTACGAGCAGTACTTC
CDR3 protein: CASSFQQGVYEQYF

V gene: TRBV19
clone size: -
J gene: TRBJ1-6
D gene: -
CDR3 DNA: TGTGCCAGTAGCATAGGAGGGCGGCGGAATTCACCCCTCCACTTT
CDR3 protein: CASSIGGRRNSPLHF

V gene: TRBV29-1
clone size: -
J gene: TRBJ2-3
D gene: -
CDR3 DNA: TGCAGCGTTGTCGGCTCGGCGGCACTAACAGATACGCAGTATTTT
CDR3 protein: CSVVGSAALTDTQYF

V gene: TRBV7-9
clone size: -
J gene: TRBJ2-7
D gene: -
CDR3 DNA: TGTGCCAGCAGCTCAACCCCCGGACTTACCTACGAGCAGTACTTC
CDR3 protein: CASSSTPGLTYEQYF

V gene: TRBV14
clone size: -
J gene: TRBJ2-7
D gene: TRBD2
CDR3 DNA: TGTGCCAGCAGCCAAAAACTAGCGATCTACGAGCAGTACTTC
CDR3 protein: CASSQKLAIYEQYF

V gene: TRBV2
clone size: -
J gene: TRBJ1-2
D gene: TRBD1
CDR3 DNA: TGTGCCAGCAGTGAATCGAGACAGGGGGCGGATGGCTACACCTTC
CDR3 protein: CASSESRQGADGYTF

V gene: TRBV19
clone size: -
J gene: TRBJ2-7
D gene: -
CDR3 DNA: TGTGCCAGTAGACCTGGACAGCGCATTACCTACGAGCAGTACTTC
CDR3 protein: CASRPGQRITYEQYF

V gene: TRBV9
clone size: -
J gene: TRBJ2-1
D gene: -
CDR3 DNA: TGTGCCAGCAGCGTTCAGGGTAATGAGCAGTTCTTC
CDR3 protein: CASSVQGNEQFF

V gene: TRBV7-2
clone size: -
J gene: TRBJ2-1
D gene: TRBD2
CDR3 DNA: TGTGCCAGCAGGGGGGGGACTAGCGGGGTGTACAATGAGCAGTTCTTC
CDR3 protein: CASRGGTSGVYNEQFF

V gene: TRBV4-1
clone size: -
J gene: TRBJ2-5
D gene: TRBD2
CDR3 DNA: TGCGCCAGCAGCCACACCCCAGTAGCGGGGCGACAAGAGACCCAGTACTTC
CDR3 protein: CASSHTPVAGRQETQYF

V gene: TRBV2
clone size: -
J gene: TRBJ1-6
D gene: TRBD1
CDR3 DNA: TGTGCCAGCAGCAGGGACAGAAGCTCCTATAATTCACCCCTCCACTTT
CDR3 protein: CASSRDRSSYNSPLHF

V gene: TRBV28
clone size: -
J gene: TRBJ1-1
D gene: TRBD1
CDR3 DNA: TGTGCCAGCAGTGCGCAGGACAGGGACACTGAAGCTTTCTTT
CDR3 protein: CASSAQDRDTEAFF

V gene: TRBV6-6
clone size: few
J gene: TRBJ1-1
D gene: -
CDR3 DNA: TGTGCCAGCAACTGGGACTCCACATACGAAGCTTTCTTT
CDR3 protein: CASNWDSTYEAFF

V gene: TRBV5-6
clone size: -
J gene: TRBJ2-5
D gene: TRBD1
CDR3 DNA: TGTGCCAGCAGCATACCCGGGACAGGGACGACCTATCAAGAGACCCAGTACTTC
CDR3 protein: CASSIPGTGTTYQETQYF

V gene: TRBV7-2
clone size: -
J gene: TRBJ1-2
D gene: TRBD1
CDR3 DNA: TGTGCCAGCAGCCAGGGGGCGGTACAGAGGTATGGCTACACCTTC
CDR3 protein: CASSQGAVQRYGYTF

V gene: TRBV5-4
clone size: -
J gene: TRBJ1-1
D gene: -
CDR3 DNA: TGTGCCAGCAGCTCCCCCACCGGTGGCACTGAAGCTTTCTTT
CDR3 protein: CASSSPTGGTEAFF

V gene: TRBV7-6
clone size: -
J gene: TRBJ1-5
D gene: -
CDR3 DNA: TGTGCCAGCAGCTTACAGGGGCGCAATCAGCCCCAGCATTTT
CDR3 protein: CASSLQGRNQPQHF

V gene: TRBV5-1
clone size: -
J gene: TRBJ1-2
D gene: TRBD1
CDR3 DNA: TGCGCCAGCAGCTCCGGACAGGCGGTGGATGGCTACACCTTC
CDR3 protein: CASSSGQAVDGYTF

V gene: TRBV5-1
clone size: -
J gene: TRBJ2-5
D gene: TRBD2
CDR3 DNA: TGCGCCAGCAGCTTGGGGGGACTAGCGGGGGTCCAAGAGACCCAGTACTTC
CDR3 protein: CASSLGGLAGVQETQYF

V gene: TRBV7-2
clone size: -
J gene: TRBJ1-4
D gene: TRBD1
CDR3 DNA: TGTGCCAGCAGCTTAGCGGGGTTGACAGGGGGTAATGAAAAACTGTTTTTT
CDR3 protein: CASSLAGLTGGNEKLFF

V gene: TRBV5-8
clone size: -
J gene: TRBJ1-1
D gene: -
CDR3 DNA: TGTGCCAGCAGCTTGGACACGTATAACACTGAAGCTTTCTTT
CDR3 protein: CASSLDTYNTEAFF

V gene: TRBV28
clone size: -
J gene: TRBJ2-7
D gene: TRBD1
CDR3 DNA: TGTGCCAGCAGTTTATCCGGGACAGGGATCCACGAGCAGTACTTC
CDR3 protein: CASSLSGTGIHEQYF

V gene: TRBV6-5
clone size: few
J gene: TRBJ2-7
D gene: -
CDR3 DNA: TGTGCCAGCAGTTACTCGAGGGACTCTCCCTACGAGCAGTACTTC
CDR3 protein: CASSYSRDSPYEQYF

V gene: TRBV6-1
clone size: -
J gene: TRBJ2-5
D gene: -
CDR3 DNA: TGTGCCAGCAGTGATCGGGGATGGGAGACCCAGTACTTC
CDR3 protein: CASSDRGWETQYF

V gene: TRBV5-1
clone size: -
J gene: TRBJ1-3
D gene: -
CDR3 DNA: TGCGCCAGCAGCTTGGGGCCTACAGGGTCTGGAAACACCATATATTTT
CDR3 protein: CASSLGPTGSGNTIYF